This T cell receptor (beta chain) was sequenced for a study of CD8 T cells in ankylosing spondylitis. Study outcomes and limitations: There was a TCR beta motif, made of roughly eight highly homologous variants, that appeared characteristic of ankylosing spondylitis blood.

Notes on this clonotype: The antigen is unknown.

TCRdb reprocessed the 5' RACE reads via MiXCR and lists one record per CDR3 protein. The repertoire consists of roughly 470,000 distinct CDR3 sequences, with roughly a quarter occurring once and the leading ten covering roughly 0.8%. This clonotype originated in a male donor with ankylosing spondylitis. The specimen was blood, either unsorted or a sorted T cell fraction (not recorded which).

The CDR3, as DNA: TGCGCCAGCAGCTTGGCGGGACACGACACCGGGGAGCTGTTTTTT. This gives the protein CASSLAGHDTGELFF. The chain links TRBV5-1 to TRBJ2-2, with D possibly matching TRBD1 (6 bases). There are 15 residues in the CDR3. Trimming removed 0 bases from V and 3 bases from J, with 9 bases in between. Germline V lookup: CDR1 SGHRS, CDR2 YFSETQ.